What follows is one TCR beta chain and its context. The data were produced by immunoSEQ multiplex PCR, yet TCRdb's version contains in-frame clones alone and is incomplete. The table has more than 200,000 clones, 65% to 90% seen once; the top ten hold 1.5% to 2%. Assignments of participants to cohorts depended upon their own reported clinical history. Cohort 3 donors were reported recovered after two negative PCRs, clearance, or symptom resolution. This specimen comes from a study of blood T cell repertoires in COVID-19. Study information: Sources were T cells, B-cell-depleted T cells, or PBMCs; the material itself was cDNA or gDNA.

CDR1 SGHTA and CDR2 FQGNSA come from the germline V gene. The CDR3 spans 16 residues. J lost 5 bases, V lost 1 base, and 5 bases had no gene match. Source material: PBMCs or T cells enriched from blood (not recorded which). The chain employs TRBV7-2 and TRBJ1-6; 7 bases line up with TRBD1. The receptor's source is a man aged 35 to 55 who had recovered from COVID-19. The DNA for the CDR3 is TGTGCCAGCAGCTTAGAGGGGGCATCTAATAATTCACCCCTCCACTTT. It encodes CASSLEGASNNSPLHF.